What follows are 7 T cell receptor beta chains derived from one specimen sequenced in a study of PD-L1 blockade in urothelial cancer (dated by TCRdb to about 2017). Library preparation employed the immunoSEQ multiplex PCR assay. Held by TCRdb, this immuneACCESS table contains in-frame sequences only and omits some clones. Under half of the omission traces to an unresolved V gene where checked; the cause of the rest is unknown. The sample data list about 26,000 clones, and approximately 86% of these were observed just once. The ten top clones hold about 33% of the sample. The sample was PBMCs, taken around atezolizumab (anti-PD-L1) treatment. The source is a man between 60 and 75 years old with urothelial cancer.

V gene TRBV4-1 combines with J gene TRBJ1-4; TRBD1 matches 7 bases. The V gene's germline CDR1 is MGHRA and CDR2 YSYEKL. The CDR3 is 14 amino acids. The junction had 7 bases not matched to a gene; V was cut back by 4 bases and J by 8 bases. In DNA form, the CDR3 reads TGCGCCAGCAGCCCAAGACAGGGCTGGGAAAAACTGTTTTTT. Translation gives CASSPRQGWEKLFF.

V gene TRBV6-6 combines with J gene TRBJ2-1; 13 bases fit TRBD2. Germline CDR1 reads MNHNY; CDR2 reads SVGAGI (reference sequence). After removal of 6 bases from V and 8 bases from J, the junction contained 10 bases not matched to a gene. The CDR3 length is 16 residues. CDR3 in amino acids: CASRLQRLAGGDEQFF. The CDR3 DNA reads TGTGCCAGCAGGCTACAAAGACTAGCGGGAGGCGATGAGCAGTTCTTC.

The rearrangement links TRBV7-9 to TRBJ1-2; TRBD1 matches 8 bases. The germline gives CDR1 SEHNR, CDR2 FQNEAQ (reference sequence). V shed 5 bases and J 1 base; nucleotides not matched to a gene: 6. CDR3 size: 15 residues. The DNA for the CDR3 is TGTGCCAGCAGCGCTAGAGGACAGGGTAACTATGGCTACACCTTC. It translates to CASSARGQGNYGYTF.

In this sample, this clone turned up once. The chain joins TRBV20-1 to TRBJ2-5; no definite D call. V gave up 2 bases and J gave up 2 bases, with 3 bases separating them. This CDR3 comprises 11 residues. CDR1 and CDR2 from the germline V gene are DFQATT and SNEGSKA (reference sequence). For the CDR3, the DNA is TGCAGTGCTAGATTACAAGAGACCCAGTACTTC. Translation gives CSARLQETQYF.

The chain combines TRBV19 with TRBJ2-6; 7 bases match TRBD1. V shed 6 bases and J 0 bases; nucleotides not matched to a gene: 8. The CDR3 consists of 17 residues. Germline V gene data show CDR1 as LNHDA and CDR2 as SQIVND (reference sequence). Written as DNA, the CDR3 is TGTGCCAGTAGGCCCGGGACAGAGAGCTCTGGGGCCAACGTCCTGACTTTC. Translation gives CASRPGTESSGANVLTF.

The chain couples TRBV7-3 to TRBJ2-2; D is ambiguous. With 1 base removed from V and 6 bases from J, the gap between germline ends came to 12 bases. The CDR3 has 15 amino acids. CDR1 is SGHTA and CDR2 is FQGTGA in the germline V gene. CDR3 residues: CASSLMRQVAGELFF. The CDR3 DNA is TGTGCCAGCAGCTTAATGCGCCAGGTCGCCGGGGAGCTGTTTTTT.

The chain uses TRBV11-2 and TRBJ2-5; the D gene is possibly TRBD2 (6 bases). Germline CDR1 reads SGHAT; CDR2 reads FQNNGV. This CDR3 has 17 residues. Trimming removed 1 base at V and 2 bases at J, with 17 bases between. This chain's CDR3 is CASSLGLGGRNQETQYF. The CDR3 coding sequence is TGTGCCAGCAGCTTAGGTTTGGGGGGAAGAAATCAAGAGACCCAGTACTTC.